This T cell receptor beta chain was documented in a study of cytomegalovirus exposure and HLA in healthy donors. Study findings and constraints: About 90% or about 30% of the time was how often most TCR beta V segments were productive, according to an earlier analysis. A link between a missense DCLRE1C variant and TCR beta V- and J-gene trimming emerged from a later analysis.

Primers for the PCR totalled 60 Vbeta and 13 Jbeta. Here immunoSEQ multiplex PCR was the method, and the copy in TCRdb shows in-frame clones only, minus some. Of about 150,000 clones detected, approximately 70% appear once; the ten largest clones hold roughly 1.9%. Samples came from healthy bone marrow donors. Trimming cost V 6 bases and J 5 bases, with 11 bases left between them. The germline gives CDR1 SGHTS, CDR2 YDEGEE. The CDR3 has 13 amino acids. Remarks on this clone: Its antigen is not identified.

The source material was PBMCs. This sequence originates from a woman aged 55-69 years in good health and CMV-seropositive. V gene TRBV5-8 combines with J gene TRBJ2-2, with D maybe TRBD2 (6 bases). CDR3 bases: TGTGCCAGCACTCGCCGGGGGACCGGGGAGCTGTTTTTT. Encoded protein: CASTRRGTGELFF.